What follows are 32 T cell receptor beta chains derived from one specimen sequenced in a study of graft-versus-host responses after intestinal transplantation (dated by TCRdb to about 2021). Antigens for these TCRs are unknown. The intended sense of this specimen's time point label: cells obtained before transplantation from donor or recipient. The library was produced with the immunoSEQ multiplex PCR assay. TCRdb stores this immuneACCESS table with in-frame sequences only. Part of the clones is absent; in the studies checked, under half of the shortfall reflects unresolved V genes, and no reason is known for the rest. The sample records some 140,000 clones, 92% of which are singletons. The top ten clonotypes cover roughly 0.19% of the sample. Sequencing used unstimulated CD4+ T cells sorted from spleen or lymph node cells, obtained before intestinal transplant. The source is a human donor who received an intestinal transplant.

This rearrangement joins TRBV7-8 to TRBJ2-2, with TRBD2 identical over 8 bases. This CDR3 has 21 amino acids. Germline V CDR1 and CDR2: SGHVS, FQNEAQ. Trimming at V came to 2 bases and at J to 5 bases, leaving 22 bases not matched to a gene. For the CDR3, the DNA is TGTGCCAGCAGCTTAACAGAAAGCGGGGTGGTAGCGGGACCGGAAACCGGGGAGCTGTTTTTT. Its protein product is CASSLTESGVVAGPETGELFF.

The V gene is TRBV28, the J gene TRBJ1-4; perhaps TRBD1 as D (5 bases). The CDR3 is 15 amino acids. The germline V gene encodes CDR1 MDHEN and CDR2 SYDVKM. Deletions cut 5 bases from V and 1 base from J, with 11 bases between. In nucleotides, the CDR3 is TGTGCCAGCAGTCCATCAGGGAAAACTAATGAAAAACTGTTTTTT. Amino acids: CASSPSGKTNEKLFF.

The chain combines TRBV30 with TRBJ1-5; a possible D gene is TRBD1 (5 bases). V shed 7 bases and J shed 1 base, with 11 bases lying between them. The CDR3 is made up of 13 amino acids. Germline CDR1 is GTSNPN and CDR2 is SVGIG (reference sequence). In nucleotides, the CDR3 is TGTGCCTCGCAGGGTGGGAGCAATCAGCCCCAGCATTTT. This gives the protein CASQGGSNQPQHF.

This chain connects TRBV18 to TRBJ1-5, with D maybe TRBD1 (6 bases). The CDR3 extends over 14 amino acids. Germline V gene data show CDR1 as KGHSH and CDR2 as LQKENI. Trimming stripped 2 bases from V and 6 bases from J, with 11 bases between. The CDR3 sequence is CASSPTGGGQPQHF. The CDR3 bases are TGTGCCAGCTCACCAACCGGGGGCGGTCAGCCCCAGCATTTT.

The chain employs TRBV25-1 and TRBJ2-5; D uncertain. V was shortened by 6 bases and J by 5 bases, with 13 bases between the two germline ends. The CDR3 has 13 amino acids. Looked up from germline, CDR1 is MGHDK and CDR2 is SYGVNS. The CDR3: CASRTGPPETQYF. CDR3 nucleotide sequence: TGTGCCAGCAGAACCGGGCCCCCGGAGACCCAGTACTTC.

J is TRBJ2-2 and V is TRBV7-3, with a tentative D call TRBD2 (6 bases). Germline values: CDR1 SGHTA, CDR2 FQGTGA. V lost 3 bases and J lost 4, with 12 bases in between. CDR3 length equals 15 residues. The CDR3: CASSLRTMGTGELFF. In nucleotides, the CDR3 is TGTGCCAGCAGCTTGAGGACTATGGGCACCGGGGAGCTGTTTTTT.

V gene TRBV5-1 combines with J gene TRBJ2-2; D possibly corresponds to TRBD1 (5 bases). V shed 0 bases and J shed 0 bases, with 9 bases lying between them. Germline loops: CDR1 SGHRS, CDR2 YFSETQ. This CDR3 comprises 16 residues. The CDR3 spells CASSLDGQANTGELFF. The DNA for the CDR3 is TGCGCCAGCAGCTTGGACGGACAAGCGAACACCGGGGAGCTGTTTTTT.

The rearrangement uses TRBV19 and TRBJ2-1; D is possibly TRBD2 (6 bases). Trimming stripped 7 bases from V and 4 bases from J, with 14 bases between. Per the germline V gene, CDR1 is LNHDA and CDR2 is SQIVND (reference sequence). This CDR3 has 14 amino acids. The CDR3 nucleotides read TGTGCCAGTATGGGGACTCAAAGGTACAATGAGCAGTTCTTC. Its translation is CASMGTQRYNEQFF.

The V call is TRBV5-4, the J call TRBJ2-7, with D unclear. The germline V and J ends were trimmed by 5 bases and 6 bases, with 15 bases remaining between them. There are 13 residues in the CDR3. The germline gives CDR1 SGHNT, CDR2 YYREEE (reference sequence). The DNA for the CDR3 is TGTGCCAGCAGTCCACGATTCTGCCTCGAGCAGTACTTC. Translated: CASSPRFCLEQYF.

This clone was counted only a few times. This chain links TRBV28 with TRBJ2-5, with D perhaps matching TRBD2 (5 bases). The CDR3 has 11 amino acids. Germline CDR1 reads MDHEN; CDR2 reads SYDVKM. V gave up 6 bases and J gave up 7 bases, with 9 bases separating them. The CDR3 reads CASSRGRTQYF. As DNA, the CDR3 is TGTGCCAGCAGCCGAGGGCGGACCCAGTACTTC.

The CDR3, as DNA: TGTGCCAGCAGTGATCAGGGTAGTATCAATGAGCAGTTCTTC. It encodes CASSDQGSINEQFF. The V call is TRBV2, the J call TRBJ2-1; the D gene is possibly TRBD1 (5 bases). CDR1 is SNHLY and CDR2 is FYNNEI in the germline V gene. V was shortened by 3 bases and J by 6 bases, with 12 bases between the two germline ends. The CDR3 covers 14 residues.

This chain connects TRBV11-3 to TRBJ2-2, with 7 bases lining up with TRBD1. This CDR3 has 15 amino acids. The V gene's germline CDR1 is SGHNT and CDR2 YENEEA. V trimming: 4 bases; J trimming: 7 bases; junction bases outside the gene matches: 9. The CDR3 DNA is TGTGCCAGCAGCTGGAAGGGGGCAACGGGCGGGGAGCTGTTTTTT. This translates into CASSWKGATGGELFF.

The chain employs TRBV6-1 and TRBJ1-1; D unresolved. Trimming pared 5 bases from V and 11 bases from J, leaving 12 bases between. Germline V gene lookup returns CDR1 MNHNS and CDR2 SASEGT. This CDR3 spans 11 amino acids. The CDR3 nucleotides read TGTGCCAGCAGTCAAGGACCTCTGGCTTTCTTT. Translated, it gives CASSQGPLAFF.

The J gene is TRBJ2-5, the V gene TRBV6-5; D not resolved. V lost 0 bases and J 3 bases, leaving 5 bases between the germline ends. This CDR3 is 13 amino acids long. Germline V gene lookup returns CDR1 MNHEY and CDR2 SVGAGI. The CDR3 nucleotides are TGTGCCAGCAGTTACTCAGGAAAAGAGACCCAGTACTTC. Its protein is CASSYSGKETQYF.

The CDR3, as DNA: TGTGCCAGCAGTTACGTGGGGGAGGACTACTACGAGCAGTACTTC. It translates to CASSYVGEDYYEQYF. The chain joins TRBV6-6 to TRBJ2-7; D possibly corresponds to TRBD2 (6 bases). This CDR3 spans 15 amino acids. Per germline, CDR1 MNHNY and CDR2 SVGAGI (reference sequence). Trimming pared 2 bases from V and 3 bases from J, leaving 14 bases between.

V is TRBV6-1 and J is TRBJ1-1; D is undetermined. The CDR3 extends over 13 amino acids. V lost 7 bases and J lost 6, with 15 bases in between. Germline lookup yields CDR1 MNHNS and CDR2 SASEGT. The CDR3 loop reads CASINSRAAEAFF. In DNA form, the CDR3 reads TGTGCCAGCATTAACTCTAGGGCAGCTGAAGCTTTCTTT.

This clone was observed a handful of times. The V call is TRBV5-1, the J call TRBJ1-1; the match to TRBD1 covers 9 bases. There are 14 residues in the CDR3. Germline loops: CDR1 SGHRS, CDR2 YFSETQ. Trimming removed 1 base from V and 7 bases from J; junction bases left unmatched: 5. CDR3 bases: TGCGCCAGCAGCTTGCCGGGACAGGGAGGTGAAGCTTTCTTT. Protein: CASSLPGQGGEAFF. Looking up the rest from reference TRBV5-1 and TRBJ1-1 gives the full variable domain: KAGVTQTPRYLIKTRGQQVTLSCSPISGHRSVSWYQQTPGQGLQFLFEYFSETQRNKGNFPGRFSGRQFSNSRSEMNVSTLELGDSALYLCASSLPGQGGEAFFGQGTRLTVV.

This chain uses TRBV27 with TRBJ1-6; 10 bases agree with TRBD1. The J segment lost 4 bases and the V segment lost 3 bases, leaving 6 bases of the junction unmatched. Germline CDR1 is MNHEY and CDR2 is SMNVEV (reference sequence). The CDR3 has 17 residues. CDR3 protein: CASSFYGTGDYNSPLHF. CDR3 in DNA: TGTGCCAGCAGTTTTTACGGGACAGGGGATTATAATTCACCCCTCCACTTT.

This clone was seen just once. The V and J genes are TRBV4-2 and TRBJ1-5, with a possible D match to TRBD1 (5 bases). Germline lookup yields CDR1 LGHNA and CDR2 YNFKEQ. V lost 0 bases, J lost 0 bases, and 6 bases lay in between. The CDR3 consists of 15 residues. For the CDR3, the DNA is TGTGCCAGCAGCCAAGAGACAGATAGCAATCAGCCCCAGCATTTT. Translating gives CASSQETDSNQPQHF.

This chain uses TRBV6-5 with TRBJ2-7; D not resolved. This CDR3 is 14 amino acids long. CDR1 MNHEY and CDR2 SVGAGI come from the germline V gene. V was clipped by 5 bases and J by 0 bases, with 11 bases between them. The CDR3: CASSRGVSSYEQYF. The CDR3 bases are TGTGCCAGCAGTCGAGGCGTTAGCTCCTACGAGCAGTACTTC.

CDR3 bases: TGCAGTGCCCTTTCCTACAATGAGCAGTTCTTC. The encoded protein is CSALSYNEQFF. This sequence joins TRBV20-1 and TRBJ2-1; D is ambiguous. The CDR3 is made up of 11 amino acids. CDR1 is DFQATT, CDR2 SNEGSKA, per germline (reference sequence). Trimming took off 6 bases at V and 1 base at J, with 4 bases between the two ends.

J is TRBJ2-5 and V is TRBV14; TRBD2 agrees at 15 bases. The CDR3 runs 15 residues. V trimming: 4 bases; J trimming: 5 bases; junction bases outside the gene matches: 2. Germline lookup yields CDR1 SGHDN and CDR2 FVKESK. The CDR3 spells CASSLGLAGGETQYF. As DNA, the CDR3 is TGTGCCAGCAGCCTAGGACTAGCGGGAGGGGAGACCCAGTACTTC.

This chain connects TRBV27 to TRBJ2-7, with D perhaps matching TRBD2 (6 bases). In germline, CDR1 is MNHEY, CDR2 SMNVEV (reference sequence). Trimming took off 6 bases at V and 0 bases at J, with 12 bases between the two ends. The CDR3 is 14 residues long. CDR3 nucleotides: TGTGCCAGCAGAGTGGGGGGAAGCTCCTACGAGCAGTACTTC. Translated, it gives CASRVGGSSYEQYF.

The chain couples TRBV7-3 to TRBJ2-1; D uncertain. V was trimmed by 0 bases and J by 10 bases, leaving 10 bases between them. This CDR3 is built from 13 residues. CDR1 and CDR2 from the germline V gene are SGHTA and FQGTGA. CDR3 in amino acids: CASSLTFSAEQFF. The CDR3 DNA reads TGTGCCAGCAGCTTAACGTTCTCCGCGGAGCAGTTCTTC.

The chain employs TRBV27 and TRBJ2-1; D might be TRBD2 (6 bases). V lost 8 bases and J 2 bases, leaving 16 bases between the germline ends. Germline CDR1 reads MNHEY; CDR2 reads SMNVEV (reference sequence). CDR3 length: 15 amino acids. CDR3: CASRPSAVPYNEQFF. The CDR3 DNA follows: TGTGCCAGCCGTCCTAGCGCGGTACCCTACAATGAGCAGTTCTTC.

V is TRBV28 and J is TRBJ2-2; TRBD1 or TRBD2 may be the D gene (5 bases each). The CDR3 consists of 16 residues. Germline loops: CDR1 MDHEN, CDR2 SYDVKM. V lost 5 bases and J 7 bases, leaving 20 bases between the germline ends. The CDR3 region has the DNA TGTGCCAGCAGTATAACCGGGGCCACGGATAGCGGGGAGCTGTTTTTT. Translating gives CASSITGATDSGELFF.

Regarding this clone: The same CDR3 can be traced to other DNA sequences in this sample. J is TRBJ2-7 and V is TRBV6-5; D uncertain. V shed 1 base and J shed 4 bases, with 8 bases lying between them. Germline CDR1 reads MNHEY; CDR2 reads SVGAGI. This CDR3 has 13 amino acids. The chain's CDR3 is CASSYLGGYEQYF. CDR3 in DNA: TGTGCCAGCAGTTACTTGGGCGGTTACGAGCAGTACTTC.

The chain combines TRBV9 with TRBJ2-5; D not certain. The germline gives CDR1 SGDLS, CDR2 YYNGEE. The CDR3 extends over 14 amino acids. V was clipped by 0 bases and J by 4 bases, with 10 bases between them. The CDR3, as DNA: TGTGCCAGCAGCGTAGGGGAAGGGTCAGAGACCCAGTACTTC. It translates to CASSVGEGSETQYF.

The CDR3 here is CASSPRDRGGYEQYF. The CDR3 DNA is TGCGCCAGCAGCCCCCGGGACCGAGGTGGGTACGAGCAGTACTTC. The chain combines TRBV5-1 with TRBJ2-7, with D possibly called TRBD1 or TRBD2 (5 bases each). V lost 4 bases, J lost 4 bases, and 18 bases lay in between. This CDR3 has 15 residues. The germline V gene encodes CDR1 SGHRS and CDR2 YFSETQ.

The chain couples TRBV6-6 to TRBJ1-2; D may be TRBD1 (6 bases). Per germline, CDR1 MNHNY and CDR2 SVGAGI (reference sequence). Between the trimmed V and J ends, which lost 0 bases and 12 bases, there was a span of 14 bases. This CDR3 is built from 13 residues. The CDR3 region has the DNA TGTGCCAGCAGTTACTCGTTGGGGGGCGGTCACACCTTC. This sequence encodes CASSYSLGGGHTF.

The genes are TRBV11-2 and TRBJ1-1; D call uncertain. The CDR3 loop spans 12 amino acids. Germline values: CDR1 SGHAT, CDR2 FQNNGV. The germline V and J ends were trimmed by 4 bases and 7 bases, with 10 bases remaining between them. CDR3 in amino acids: CASSWGGIEAFF. The DNA of the CDR3 is TGTGCCAGCAGCTGGGGTGGGATTGAAGCTTTCTTT.

The V call is TRBV7-3, the J call TRBJ2-2; 9 positions agree with TRBD2. The CDR3 is 16 residues long. The V gene end was trimmed by 5 bases and the J gene end by 0 bases; junction bases not matched to a gene: 4. The germline CDR1 and CDR2 sequences are SGHTA and FQGTGA. CDR3 region: CASSPVAGANTGELFF. The CDR3 DNA follows: TGTGCCAGCAGCCCCGTAGCGGGGGCGAACACCGGGGAGCTGTTTTTT.